The 8 T cell receptor beta chains below were found in one sample sequenced in a study of T cells in Graves' hyperthyroidism and ophthalmopathy. From RNA transcripts, TCR beta CDR3 regions were amplified. A set of HTBI primers served as the primers for a first-round RT-PCR of the TCR CDR3. Via MiXCR, TCRdb re-called the multiplex PCR reads, giving one row per CDR3 protein. The table records roughly 570,000 distinct CDR3 sequences, 15% to 18% of them present only once. Sequenced: blood. These receptors came from a woman aged 30 to 39 with Graves' hyperthyroidism.

This clonotype appeared a few times. V and J are TRBV20-1 and TRBJ1-1; the D gene is possibly TRBD1 (5 bases). Trimming took off 0 bases at V and 2 bases at J, with 10 bases between the two ends. Germline CDR1 DFQATT, CDR2 SNEGSKA (reference sequence). The CDR3 length is 14 residues. CDR3 nucleotide sequence: TGCAGTGCTAGAGATGTCGGACATAACACTGAAGCTTTCTTT. It specifies CSARDVGHNTEAFF.

This sequence joins TRBV19 and TRBJ2-2; tentatively, D is TRBD2 (6 bases). Per the germline V gene, CDR1 is LNHDA and CDR2 is SQIVND (reference sequence). The CDR3 contains 16 residues. The V gene lost 6 bases and the J gene lost 4 bases, with 18 bases spanning the gap. The CDR3 DNA follows: TGTGCCAGTAGCAAAAGACTAGGCTCGAGCACCGGGGAGCTGTTTTTT. Encoded protein: CASSKRLGSSTGELFF.

Comment on this clonotype: Possible read error: a much larger clone is one base away. This chain uses TRBV27 with TRBJ2-1; D not certain. Trimming took off 4 bases at V and 8 bases at J, with 6 bases between the two ends. Germline V gives CDR1 MNHEY, CDR2 SMNVEV (reference sequence). The CDR3 is 11 residues long. The CDR3 region is CASSSPHEQFF. The CDR3 nucleotides read TGTGCCAGCAGTTCCCCCCATGAGCAGTTCTTC.

This clonotype was seen at least ten times. The V and J genes are TRBV2 and TRBJ1-2; D call uncertain. The germline V gene encodes CDR1 SNHLY and CDR2 FYNNEI. The V gene lost 4 bases and the J gene lost 2 bases, with 8 bases spanning the gap. The CDR3 has 13 residues. CDR3 nucleotide sequence: TGTGCCAGCAGTGGTCTTGGGAACTATGGCTACACCTTC. It codes for CASSGLGNYGYTF.

The sample holds many counts of this clonotype. The chain combines TRBV18 with TRBJ2-3, with D possibly matching TRBD2 (5 bases). With 3 bases removed from V and 2 bases from J, the gap between germline ends came to 9 bases. The CDR3 extends over 14 amino acids. Per the germline V gene, CDR1 is KGHSH and CDR2 is LQKENI. In DNA form, the CDR3 reads TGTGCCAGCTCACCCAGCGGTCTCACAGATACGCAGTATTTT. This sequence encodes CASSPSGLTDTQYF.

The chain carries TRBV14 and TRBJ1-2; a possible D gene is TRBD1 (6 bases). CDR3 length equals 12 residues. V gave up 9 bases and J gave up 5 bases, with 13 bases separating them. Germline CDR1 SGHDN, CDR2 FVKESK. The CDR3 DNA sequence: TGTGCCAGAGTAAACAGGGCATATGGCTACACCTTC. It codes for CARVNRAYGYTF.

This chain joins TRBV6-1 and TRBJ2-2, with TRBD2 as a possible D gene (6 bases). Germline values: CDR1 MNHNS, CDR2 SASEGT. V was cut by 8 bases and J by 6 bases, with 19 bases left in between. The CDR3 runs to 15 residues. In DNA, the CDR3 is TGTGCCAGCGGTACACCGGGACTGAAAGCCGGGGAGCTGTTTTTT. It is translated as CASGTPGLKAGELFF.

The V gene is TRBV7-9, the J gene TRBJ2-5; D might be TRBD2 (6 bases). Germline-derived CDR1 and CDR2 are SEHNR and FQNEAQ (reference sequence). The CDR3 runs 14 residues. V was shortened by 4 bases and J by 5 bases, with 14 bases between the two germline ends. The chain's CDR3 is CASSSSGTWETQYF. The CDR3 DNA is TGTGCCAGCAGCTCCTCCGGGACTTGGGAGACCCAGTACTTC.